This T cell receptor beta chain derives from a study of CD8+CD57+ T cells in acquired aplastic anemia. Both TCR beta VDJ combination and CDR3 sequence profiling were carried out. Genomic DNA was the template for this profiling. TCRdb reprocessed the reads with MiXCR, giving one entry per CDR3 protein. The sample carries some 42,000 distinct CDR3 sequences, approximately 71% recorded once. Germline trimming cut 3 bases from V and 2 bases from J; bases unmatched to any gene: 9. This CDR3 spans 16 amino acids. The germline V gene has CDR1 LNHDA and CDR2 SQIVND (reference sequence). The sample was sorted CD4+, CD8+, or CD8+CD57+ T cells (not recorded which) from PBMCs. The genes are TRBV19 and TRBJ2-7; 8 bases are a match to TRBD2. The clonotype comes from a human donor in good health, serving as a control. The CDR3 region has the DNA TGTGCCAGTAGTATTCCCCGAGCGGGAGCAGCCTACGAGCAGTACTTC. It specifies CASSIPRAGAAYEQYF.